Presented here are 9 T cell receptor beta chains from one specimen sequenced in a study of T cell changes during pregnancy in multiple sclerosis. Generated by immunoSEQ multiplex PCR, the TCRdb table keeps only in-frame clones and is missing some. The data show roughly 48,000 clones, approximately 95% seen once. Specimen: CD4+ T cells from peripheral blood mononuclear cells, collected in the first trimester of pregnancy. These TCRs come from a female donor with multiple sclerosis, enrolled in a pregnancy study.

DNA for the CDR3: TGTGCCTGGAGTAACACAGGGGGCTTCATCACTGAAGCTTTCTTT. Protein: CAWSNTGGFITEAFF. The chain is built from TRBV30 and TRBJ1-1; 9 positions agree with TRBD1. Germline assignment: CDR1 GTSNPN and CDR2 SVGIG (reference sequence). V lost 2 bases to trimming and J lost 4 bases; unmatched junction nucleotides: 8. This CDR3 has 15 amino acids.

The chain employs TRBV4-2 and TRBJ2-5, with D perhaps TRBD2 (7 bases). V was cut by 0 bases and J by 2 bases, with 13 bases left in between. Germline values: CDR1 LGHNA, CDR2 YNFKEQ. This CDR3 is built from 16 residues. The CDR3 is CASSQERGGSQETQYF. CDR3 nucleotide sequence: TGTGCCAGCAGCCAAGAGAGGGGGGGGTCTCAAGAGACCCAGTACTTC.

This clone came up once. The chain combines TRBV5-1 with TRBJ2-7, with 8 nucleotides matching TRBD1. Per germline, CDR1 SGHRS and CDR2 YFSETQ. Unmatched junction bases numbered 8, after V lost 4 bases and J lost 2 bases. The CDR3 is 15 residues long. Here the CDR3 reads CASSPRQGSAYEQYF. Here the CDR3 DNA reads TGCGCCAGCAGCCCTAGACAGGGGAGCGCCTACGAGCAGTACTTC.

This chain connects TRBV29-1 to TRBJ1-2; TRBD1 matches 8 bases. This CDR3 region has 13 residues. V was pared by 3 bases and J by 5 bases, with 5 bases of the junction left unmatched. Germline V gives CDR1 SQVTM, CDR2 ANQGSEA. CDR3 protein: CSVEGRGLYGYTF. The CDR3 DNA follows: TGCAGCGTTGAGGGCAGGGGGCTTTATGGCTACACCTTC.

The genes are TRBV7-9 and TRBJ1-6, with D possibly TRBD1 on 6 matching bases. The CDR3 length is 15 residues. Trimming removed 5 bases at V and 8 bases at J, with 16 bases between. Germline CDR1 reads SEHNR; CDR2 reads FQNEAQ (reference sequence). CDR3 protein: CASSPVGGLDSPLHF. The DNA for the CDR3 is TGTGCCAGCAGCCCCGTCGGGGGGCTGGATTCACCCCTCCACTTT.

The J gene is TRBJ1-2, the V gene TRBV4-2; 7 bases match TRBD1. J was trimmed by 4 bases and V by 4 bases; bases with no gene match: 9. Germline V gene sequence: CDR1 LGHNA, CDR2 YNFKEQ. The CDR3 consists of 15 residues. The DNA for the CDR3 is TGTGCCAGCAGCCGCACAGGGGACGATGGCTATGGCTACACCTTC. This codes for CASSRTGDDGYGYTF.

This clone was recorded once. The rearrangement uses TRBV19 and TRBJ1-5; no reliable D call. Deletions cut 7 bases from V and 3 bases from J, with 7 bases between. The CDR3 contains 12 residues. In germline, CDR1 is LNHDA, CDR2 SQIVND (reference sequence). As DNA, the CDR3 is TGTGCCAGTACCCTTAACAATCAGCCCCAGCATTTT. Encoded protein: CASTLNNQPQHF. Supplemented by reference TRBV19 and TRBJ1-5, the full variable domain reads DGGITQSPKYLFRKEGQNVTLSCEQNLNHDAMYWYRQDPGQGLRLIYYSQIVNDFQKGDIAEGYSVSREKKESFPLTVTSAQKNPTAFYLCASTLNNQPQHFGDGTRLSIL.

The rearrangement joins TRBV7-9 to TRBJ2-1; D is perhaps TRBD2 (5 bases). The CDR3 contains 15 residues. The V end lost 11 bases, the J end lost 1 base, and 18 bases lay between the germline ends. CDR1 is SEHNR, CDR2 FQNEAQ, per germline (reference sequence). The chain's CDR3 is CADNPLRGSYNEQFF. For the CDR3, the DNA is TGTGCCGATAATCCCTTAAGAGGGTCCTACAATGAGCAGTTCTTC. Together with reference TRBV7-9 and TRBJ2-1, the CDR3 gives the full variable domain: DTGVSQNPRHKITKRGQNVTFRCDPISEHNRLYWYRQTLGQGPEFLTYFQNEAQLEKSRLLSDRFSAERPKGSFSTLEIQRTEQGDSAMYLCADNPLRGSYNEQFFGPGTRLTVL.

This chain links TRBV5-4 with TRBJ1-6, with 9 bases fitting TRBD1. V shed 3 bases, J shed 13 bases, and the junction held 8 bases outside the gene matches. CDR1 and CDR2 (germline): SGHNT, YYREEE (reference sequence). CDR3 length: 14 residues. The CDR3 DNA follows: TGTGCCAGCAGCTCTGGACAGGGGACGAGCCCCCTCCACTTT. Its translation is CASSSGQGTSPLHF.